These 7 T cell receptor beta chains share one sample of origin, sequenced in a study of control samples from healthy donors and cancer patients. Repertoires were generated with immunoSEQ multiplex PCR, while TCRdb's copy carries only in-frame clones and drops some. This table holds approximately 150,000 clones, about 91% found once. The sample comprised blood. These receptors were obtained from a man aged 30 to 45 in good health.

In regard to this clone: An end of the junction differs from the germline gene, which may be a read error. The chain employs TRBV19 and TRBJ2-3; 11 bases align to TRBD2. CDR1 and CDR2 (germline): LNHDA, SQIVND (reference sequence). CDR3 length: 16 residues. The CDR3 reads CASSILAGGSTNTQYF. The CDR3, as DNA: TGTGCCAGTAGTATCCTAGCGGGGGGTTCCACAAATACGCAGTATTTT.

This clone has just a few counts. The chain carries TRBV9 and TRBJ1-1; D gene uncertain. CDR1 SGDLS and CDR2 YYNGEE come from the germline V gene. The CDR3 has 14 amino acids. The ends were cut back, 2 bases at V and 0 bases at J, with 8 bases in the middle. This chain's CDR3 is CASSVSGVNTEAFF. The CDR3 DNA reads TGTGCCAGCAGCGTGAGCGGGGTGAACACTGAAGCTTTCTTT.

This sequence joins TRBV27 and TRBJ1-1, with 7 positions matching TRBD1. Germline values: CDR1 MNHEY, CDR2 SMNVEV (reference sequence). The CDR3 extends over 14 amino acids. J gave up 1 base and V 6 bases, and 5 bases lay outside the gene matches. Here the CDR3 DNA reads TGTGCCAGCAGACTGCGGGACAGGAACACTGAAGCTTTCTTT. Translating it yields CASRLRDRNTEAFF.

The CDR3, as DNA: TGCAGTGCTAGTACAGGGGGCTATGGCTACACCTTC. This sequence encodes CSASTGGYGYTF. This rearrangement joins TRBV20-1 to TRBJ1-2; 8 bases agree with TRBD1. The CDR3 totals 12 residues. Losses at the gene ends were 3 bases for V and 4 bases for J; bases not matched to a gene: 1. CDR1 is DFQATT and CDR2 is SNEGSKA in the germline V gene (reference sequence).

This clone was counted a single time. The rearrangement joins TRBV6-1 to TRBJ2-2; possibly TRBD2 for D (5 bases). Germline V gene lookup returns CDR1 MNHNS and CDR2 SASEGT. This CDR3 has 15 residues. The V end lost 2 bases, the J end lost 3 bases, and 10 bases lay between the germline ends. CDR3: CASSEFKADTGELFF. Written as DNA, the CDR3 is TGTGCCAGCAGTGAATTCAAAGCGGACACCGGGGAGCTGTTTTTT.

The rearrangement joins TRBV6-1 to TRBJ1-5; the D gene is possibly TRBD1 (6 bases). Germline-derived CDR1 and CDR2 are MNHNS and SASEGT. The V end lost 1 base, the J end lost 0 bases, and 16 bases lay between the germline ends. This CDR3 region has 18 residues. This chain's CDR3 is CASSEDSRGVDSNQPQHF. CDR3 coding DNA: TGTGCCAGCAGTGAAGATTCTAGGGGGGTAGATAGCAATCAGCCCCAGCATTTT.

This clone was counted once. V gene TRBV5-1 combines with J gene TRBJ2-1; D possibly corresponds to TRBD2 (6 bases). V lost 4 bases, J lost 4 bases, and 12 bases lay in between. Germline V lookup: CDR1 SGHRS, CDR2 YFSETQ. The CDR3 sequence is 14 residues long. The CDR3 coding sequence is TGCGCCAGCAGCCTGCGGGGATTTTACAATGAGCAGTTCTTC. It encodes CASSLRGFYNEQFF. The variable domain in full, with the rest retrieved from reference TRBV5-1 and TRBJ2-1, is KAGVTQTPRYLIKTRGQQVTLSCSPISGHRSVSWYQQTPGQGLQFLFEYFSETQRNKGNFPGRFSGRQFSNSRSEMNVSTLELGDSALYLCASSLRGFYNEQFFGPGTRLTVL.